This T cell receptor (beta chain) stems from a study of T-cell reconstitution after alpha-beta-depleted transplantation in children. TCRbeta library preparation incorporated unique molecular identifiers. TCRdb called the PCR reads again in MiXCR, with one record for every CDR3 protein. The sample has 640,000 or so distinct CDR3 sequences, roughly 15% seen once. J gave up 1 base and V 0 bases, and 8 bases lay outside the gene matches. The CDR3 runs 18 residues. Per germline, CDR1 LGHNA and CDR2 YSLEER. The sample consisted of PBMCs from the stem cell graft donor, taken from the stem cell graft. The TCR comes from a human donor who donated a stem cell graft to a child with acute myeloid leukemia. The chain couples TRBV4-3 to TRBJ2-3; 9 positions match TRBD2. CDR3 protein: CASSQEGIAGVGTDTQYF. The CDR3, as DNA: TGCGCCAGCAGCCAAGAAGGAATAGCGGGGGTGGGCACAGATACGCAGTATTTT.